The source of this T cell receptor (beta chain) is a study of shared clonotypes between healthy human individuals. Germline values: CDR1 SGHDT, CDR2 YYEEEE. The CDR3 has 16 amino acids. V dropped 2 bases and J dropped 2 bases, with 16 bases sitting between them. It was CD45RO-negative cells, positively selected for CCR7, that made up naive CD8 cells, with terminally differentiated effector memory CD45RA+ cells excluded. The method was immunoSEQ multiplex PCR; TCRdb's version includes in-frame clones alone and lacks a portion of them. The sample holds approximately 600,000 clones, roughly 96% seen once.

This chain connects TRBV5-6 to TRBJ2-5; tentative D call: TRBD2 (5 bases). This receptor was identified in a woman aged 25 to 39 in good health. Sequencing was carried out using naive CD8+ T cells sorted from blood. The DNA for the CDR3 is TGTGCCAGCAGCTTTCTGAGGGAGATGGTTCAAGAGACCCAGTACTTC. The encoded protein is CASSFLREMVQETQYF.